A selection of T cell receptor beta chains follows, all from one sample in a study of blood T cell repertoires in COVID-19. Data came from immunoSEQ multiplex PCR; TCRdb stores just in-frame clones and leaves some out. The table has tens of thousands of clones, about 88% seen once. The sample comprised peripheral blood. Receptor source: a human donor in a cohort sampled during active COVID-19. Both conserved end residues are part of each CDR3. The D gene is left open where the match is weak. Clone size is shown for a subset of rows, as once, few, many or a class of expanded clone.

CAIKGQGAGGANVLTF,TGTGCCATCAAAGGGCAGGGGGCAGGAGGGGCCAACGTCCTGACTTTC,TRBJ2-6,-,TRBV10-3,TRBD1
CASSVAGGPYEQYF,TGTGCCAGCAGTGTAGCGGGGGGGCCGTACGAGCAGTACTTC,TRBJ2-7,-,TRBV6-2/TRBV6-3,TRBD2
CASSLVPGSNTEAFF,TGTGCCAGCAGCTTGGTGCCAGGATCGAACACTGAAGCTTTCTTT,TRBJ1-1,-,TRBV5-5,-
CASSYLAGGGETQYF,TGTGCCAGCAGTTATTTAGCGGGGGGCGGAGAGACCCAGTACTTC,TRBJ2-5,-,TRBV6-5,TRBD2
CASSIYRVGDEKLFF,TGTGCCAGCAGTATTTACAGGGTCGGGGATGAAAAACTGTTTTTT,TRBJ1-4,-,TRBV6-6,-
CASSPQSTDTQYF,TGTGCCAGCAGCCCCCAAAGCACAGATACGCAGTATTTT,TRBJ2-3,-,TRBV7-8,-
CASSRQGNTEAFF,TGTGCCAGCAGTCGACAGGGGAACACTGAAGCTTTCTTT,TRBJ1-1,-,TRBV6-5,TRBD1
CASRPLDQIDSPLHF,TGTGCCAGCAGACCCCTAGACCAAATCGATTCACCCCTCCACTTT,TRBJ1-6,-,TRBV6-9,-
CASSHLLTGSNQPQHF,TGTGCCAGCAGCCACTTACTGACAGGGAGCAATCAGCCCCAGCATTTT,TRBJ1-5,-,TRBV27,TRBD1
CASRPHRDLTEDTQYF,TGCGCCAGCAGACCACACAGGGACCTTACCGAAGATACGCAGTATTTT,TRBJ2-3,-,TRBV5-1,-
CASSPGGGRGNYGYTF,TGTGCCAGCAGCCCCGGGGGAGGGAGGGGAAACTATGGCTACACCTTC,TRBJ1-2,-,TRBV7-9,-
CASSPFGNRANSPLHF,TGCGCCAGCAGCCCTTTCGGTAACAGGGCTAATTCACCCCTCCACTTT,TRBJ1-6,once,TRBV4-1,-
CASSQEGGFSYEQYF,TGCGCCAGCAGCCAAGAAGGGGGCTTCTCCTACGAGCAGTACTTC,TRBJ2-7,-,TRBV4-1,TRBD1
CASSPTIILTVNTEAFF,TGTGCCAGCTCACCCACCATAATTCTAACAGTGAACACTGAAGCTTTCTTT,TRBJ1-1,once,TRBV18,-
CASSLTREIGQPQHF,TGTGCCAGCAGCTTGACGAGGGAAATTGGTCAGCCCCAGCATTTT,TRBJ1-5,-,TRBV7-2,-
CASSPWASGGETQYF,TGTGCCAGCAGCCCGTGGGCTAGCGGGGGGGAGACCCAGTACTTC,TRBJ2-5,-,TRBV11-3,TRBD2
CASSRQGAGDTQYF,TGTGCCAGCAGCAGACAGGGGGCGGGAGATACGCAGTATTTT,TRBJ2-3,-,TRBV5-8,TRBD1
CASSLASYNEQFF,TGTGCCAGCAGCTTAGCATCCTACAATGAGCAGTTCTTC,TRBJ2-1,-,TRBV11-3,-
CASSERSAEGEQYF,TGCGCCAGCAGTGAGCGGTCTGCGGAGGGCGAGCAGTACTTC,TRBJ2-7,-,TRBV10-1,-
CASSLGGAGELFF,TGTGCCAGCAGCTTAGGGGGGGCCGGGGAGCTGTTTTTT,TRBJ2-2,-,TRBV7-9,-
CAISEFGVNTEAFF,TGTGCCATCAGTGAATTCGGGGTGAACACTGAAGCTTTCTTT,TRBJ1-1,-,TRBV10-3,-
CASSFLNTEAFF,TGTGCCAGCAGTTTCTTGAACACTGAAGCTTTCTTT,TRBJ1-1,-,TRBV6-5,-
CASSSLAGLDTQYF,TGTGCCAGCAGCTCTCTAGCGGGGCTAGATACGCAGTATTTT,TRBJ2-3,-,TRBV7-2,TRBD2
CASSPTGYGGYTF,TGTGCCAGCAGTCCCACAGGGTACGGGGGCTACACCTTC,TRBJ1-2,-,TRBV25-1,-
CAWSEAGANTGELFF,TGTGCCTGGAGTGAGGCGGGTGCTAACACCGGGGAGCTGTTTTTT,TRBJ2-2,once,TRBV30,-
CASSSWTGRTEAFF,TGTGCCAGCTCCTCCTGGACAGGCAGGACTGAAGCTTTCTTT,TRBJ1-1,-,TRBV28,TRBD1
CATAPRGPDTQYF,TGTGCCACCGCCCCTCGAGGTCCAGATACGCAGTATTTT,TRBJ2-3,-,TRBV24-1,-
CASTLSSYNSPLHF,TGTGCCAGCACCCTTAGCTCCTATAATTCACCCCTCCACTTT,TRBJ1-6,-,TRBV6-5,-
CASTKRHPVCQETQYF,TGTGCCAGCACCAAAAGACACCCGGTTTGCCAAGAGACCCAGTACTTC,TRBJ2-5,once,TRBV21-1,-
CASSGHGGSVNSPLHF,TGTGCCAGCAGTGGGCACGGGGGGTCGGTCAATTCACCCCTCCACTTT,TRBJ1-6,-,TRBV25-1,-
CASSLADSLYGYTF,TGTGCCAGCAGCTTGGCCGACAGTCTCTATGGCTACACCTTC,TRBJ1-2,-,TRBV5-8,-
CASSIQRGAGETQYF,TGTGCCAGTAGTATCCAGCGGGGGGCGGGAGAGACCCAGTACTTC,TRBJ2-5,-,TRBV19,TRBD2
CATSSGRDLDTGELFF,TGTGCCACCAGCTCTGGGAGGGATTTGGACACCGGGGAGCTGTTTTTT,TRBJ2-2,-,TRBV7-6,TRBD2
CSVDTGSYEQYF,TGCAGCGTCGATACAGGTTCCTACGAGCAGTACTTC,TRBJ2-7,-,TRBV29-1,-
CASSLNGRVFGYTF,TGTGCCAGCAGTTTAAATGGGAGGGTGTTTGGCTACACCTTC,TRBJ1-2,-,TRBV28,-
CASSLLAGGPGELFF,TGTGCCAGCAGCCTCCTAGCGGGGGGACCCGGGGAGCTGTTTTTT,TRBJ2-2,-,TRBV3-1/TRBV3-2,TRBD2
CASSKGGTGSETQYF,TGTGCCAGCAGCAAAGGAGGGACAGGGAGTGAGACCCAGTACTTC,TRBJ2-5,-,TRBV21-1,-
CASSQGDARGETQYF,TGTGCCAGCAGCCAAGGGGACGCGCGGGGGGAGACCCAGTACTTC,TRBJ2-5,-,TRBV3-1/TRBV3-2,TRBD2
CASLTSGSPNEQFF,TGTGCCAGCCTCACTAGCGGGAGCCCCAATGAGCAGTTCTTC,TRBJ2-1,-,TRBV7-2,TRBD2
CASSLDASGSSDTQYF,TGCGCCAGCAGCTTGGACGCTAGCGGGAGTTCCGATACGCAGTATTTT,TRBJ2-3,-,TRBV5-1,TRBD2
CASSPTSGGPYNEQFF,TGTGCCAGCAGCCCTACTAGCGGGGGCCCATACAATGAGCAGTTCTTC,TRBJ2-1,-,TRBV7-2,TRBD2
CASSPSGGVLYEQFF,TGTGCCAGCAGCCCAAGCGGGGGGGTGCTGTATGAGCAGTTCTTC,TRBJ2-1,-,TRBV7-2,TRBD2
CASSPPTGWSYNEQFF,TGTGCCAGCTCACCACCGACAGGGTGGTCCTACAATGAGCAGTTCTTC,TRBJ2-1,once,TRBV18,TRBD1
CASSQDIETQYF,TGTGCCAGCAGCCAAGATATAGAGACCCAGTACTTC,TRBJ2-5,-,TRBV3-1/TRBV3-2,-
CASSLEGIGGSPLHF,TGTGCCAGCAGTTTAGAGGGCATTGGGGGCTCACCCCTCCACTTT,TRBJ1-6,few,TRBV27,-
CASSQAFSTEYQETQYF,TGCGCCAGCAGCCAAGCGTTCTCCACCGAGTACCAAGAGACCCAGTACTTC,TRBJ2-5,-,TRBV4-3,-
CASSPGLALEQFF,TGTGCCAGCAGCCCGGGACTAGCTCTTGAGCAGTTCTTC,TRBJ2-1,-,TRBV5-4,TRBD2
CASSPSRTATHKNIQYF,TGTGCCAGCAGCCCAAGTCGGACAGCGACCCACAAAAACATTCAGTACTTC,TRBJ2-4,-,TRBV28,-
CASRGISGKYEQYF,TGCGCCAGCAGGGGGATTAGCGGGAAATACGAGCAGTACTTC,TRBJ2-7,-,TRBV5-1,TRBD2
CASSFPRDTNYGYTF,TGTGCCAGCAGTTTTCCCCGGGACACCAACTATGGCTACACCTTC,TRBJ1-2,-,TRBV28,-
CASSIGGARSPLHF,TGTGCCAGTAGTATAGGCGGGGCAAGATCACCCCTCCACTTT,TRBJ1-6,-,TRBV19,-
CASSFGRGAFF,TGTGCCAGCAGTTTTGGACGGGGGGCTTTCTTT,TRBJ1-1,-,TRBV12-3/TRBV12-4,-
CASSSPGGTGLAGAFYEQYF,TGTGCCAGCAGTTCGCCCGGGGGGACGGGACTAGCGGGAGCCTTCTACGAGCAGTACTTC,TRBJ2-7,-,TRBV28,TRBD2
CASQRRDEQYF,TGTGCCAGCCAGAGGAGGGACGAGCAGTACTTC,TRBJ2-7,few,TRBV12-3/TRBV12-4,-
CASSEKTGWYTEAFF,TGTGCCAGCAGTGAAAAGACAGGGTGGTACACTGAAGCTTTCTTT,TRBJ1-1,-,TRBV6-1,TRBD1
CASQATNEKLFF,TGTGCCAGCCAGGCAACTAATGAAAAACTGTTTTTT,TRBJ1-4,once,TRBV18,-
CASSYPLGWGRTEAFF,TGTGCCAGCAGTTACCCGCTCGGGTGGGGCAGGACTGAAGCTTTCTTT,TRBJ1-1,-,TRBV6-6,-
CASNPQGRQSTGELFF,TGTGCCAGTAACCCACAGGGGAGGCAAAGCACCGGGGAGCTGTTTTTT,TRBJ2-2,-,TRBV19,-
CASSSTGSGPGELFF,TGTGCCAGCAGTTCCACAGGGTCCGGTCCCGGGGAGCTGTTTTTT,TRBJ2-2,-,TRBV28,-
CASTRQGHQPQHF,TGTGCCAGCACCCGACAGGGTCATCAGCCCCAGCATTTT,TRBJ1-5,-,TRBV12-3/TRBV12-4,TRBD1